This T cell receptor beta chain derives from a study of shared clonotypes between healthy human individuals. Trimming removed 1 base from V and 7 bases from J, with 12 bases in between. CDR1 SGHRS and CDR2 YFSETQ come from the germline V gene. The CDR3 has 14 residues. Produced via immunoSEQ multiplex PCR; TCRdb's table is partial and in-frame only. The table has some 1.5 million clones, roughly 95% seen once. This sequence joins TRBV5-1 and TRBJ2-1; D ambiguous. Sequenced: naive CD4+ T cells sorted from blood. This sample's subset: CD45RA+ positively selected. The sequence derives from a man aged 25-45 years in good health. CDR3 protein: CASSLSSGLNEQFF. The DNA of the CDR3 is TGCGCCAGCAGCTTGAGTTCCGGGTTGAATGAGCAGTTCTTC.